This TCR beta chain was documented in a study of T cell responses to AZD1222 COVID-19 vaccine. Turning to the study itself: Second-dose intervals of approximately 4 or approximately 12 weeks were pooled.

As regards this clone: Its cognate antigen is unknown.

The study, taken as a whole, reports: Vaccine-associated CD4 TCRs ranged over spike, dominating at 160-218 and 743-854.

Trimming pared 0 bases from V and 14 bases from J, leaving 20 bases between. The CDR3 has 15 amino acids. In germline, CDR1 is SNHLY, CDR2 FYNNEI. Sequencing used immunoSEQ multiplex PCR; TCRdb keeps in-frame clones, though not all of them. The sample has over 110,000 clones; roughly 92% are singletons. This sequence joins TRBV2 and TRBJ2-1, with D maybe TRBD1 (6 bases). This sequence originates from an adult in good health. Specimen: peripheral blood, collected on day 0 of AZD1222 vaccination. The CDR3 here is CASSEAISGASSKFF. CDR3 sequence (DNA): TGTGCCAGCAGTGAAGCAATCTCAGGGGCCTCATCCAAGTTCTTC.